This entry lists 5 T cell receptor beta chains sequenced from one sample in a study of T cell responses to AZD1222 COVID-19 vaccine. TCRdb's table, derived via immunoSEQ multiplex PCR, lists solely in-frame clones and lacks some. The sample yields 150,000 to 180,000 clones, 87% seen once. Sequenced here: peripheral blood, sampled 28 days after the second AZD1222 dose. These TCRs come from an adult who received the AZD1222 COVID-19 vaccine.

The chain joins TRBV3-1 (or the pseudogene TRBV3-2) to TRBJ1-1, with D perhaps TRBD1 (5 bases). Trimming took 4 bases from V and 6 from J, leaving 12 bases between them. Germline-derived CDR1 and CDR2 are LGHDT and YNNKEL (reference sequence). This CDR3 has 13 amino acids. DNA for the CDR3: TGTGCCAGCAGCCCCACGGGGGGTTCTGAAGCTTTCTTT. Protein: CASSPTGGSEAFF.

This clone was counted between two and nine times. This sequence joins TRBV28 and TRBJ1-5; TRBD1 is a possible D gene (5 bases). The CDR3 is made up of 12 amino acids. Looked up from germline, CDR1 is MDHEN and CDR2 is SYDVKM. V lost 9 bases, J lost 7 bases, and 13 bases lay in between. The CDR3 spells CASRGGDQPQHF. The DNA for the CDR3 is TGTGCCAGTCGTGGGGGAGACCAGCCCCAGCATTTT.

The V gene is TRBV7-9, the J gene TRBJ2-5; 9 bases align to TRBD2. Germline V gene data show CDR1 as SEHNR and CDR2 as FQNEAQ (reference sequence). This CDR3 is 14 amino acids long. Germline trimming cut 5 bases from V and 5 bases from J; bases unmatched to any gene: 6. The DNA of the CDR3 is TGTGCCAGCAGCGCGGGACTAGCAGAGGAGACCCAGTACTTC. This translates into CASSAGLAEETQYF.

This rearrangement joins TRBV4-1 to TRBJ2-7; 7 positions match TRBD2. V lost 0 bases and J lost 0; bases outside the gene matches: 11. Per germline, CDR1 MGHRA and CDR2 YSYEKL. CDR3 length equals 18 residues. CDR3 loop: CASSQDRAGPAFSYEQYF. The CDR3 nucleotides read TGCGCCAGCAGCCAAGATAGAGCGGGGCCCGCCTTCTCCTACGAGCAGTACTTC.

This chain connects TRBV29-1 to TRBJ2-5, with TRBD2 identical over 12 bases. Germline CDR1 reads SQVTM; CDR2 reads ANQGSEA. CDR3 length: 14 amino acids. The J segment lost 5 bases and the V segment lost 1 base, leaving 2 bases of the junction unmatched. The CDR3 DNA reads TGCAGCGTTGAAGTCCTAGCGGGAGGGGAGACCCAGTACTTC. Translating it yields CSVEVLAGGETQYF.